A single T cell receptor beta chain is shown here with its context. TCRdb ran MiXCR on the RT-PCR reads and lists one entry per CDR3 protein. Altogether 900,000 to 1,000,000 distinct CDR3 sequences are present, 15% to 20% being singletons, with the ten largest covering 6%. The data were obtained in a study of patients and donors after allogeneic stem cell transplantation. This CDR3 contains 16 residues. From germline, CDR1 is SGHTA and CDR2 FQGNSA. The V and J ends lost 1 base and 0 bases respectively, with 11 bases between them. The clonotype was recovered from a human donor who was either an allogeneic HSCT recipient or a stem cell or donor lymphocyte infusion donor (not recorded which). It is not recorded whose cells these are; they may come from a transplant donor. The J gene is TRBJ2-3, the V gene TRBV7-2; unclear D gene. Sequencing used blood, either unsorted or a sorted T cell fraction (not recorded which). The CDR3 coding sequence is TGTGCCAGCAGCTTAGTATCTGGAGCTAGCACAGATACGCAGTATTTT. Protein: CASSLVSGASTDTQYF.